This T cell receptor (beta chain) was profiled in a study of blood T cells in healthy people across ages. Findings of the study overall: Since the PBMCs were unsorted, naive and antigen-experienced cells could not be conclusively compared.

The authors extracted at least 5.5 micrograms of total RNA per sample. A second PCR of 7 to 11 cycles used a sample-barcoded 5' primer and a J-beta primer mix. TCRdb re-derived calls from the 5' RACE reads in MiXCR, one entry per CDR3 protein. The profile covers about 1.1 million distinct CDR3 sequences, with 35% to 40% appearing a single time and about an eighth taken by the ten largest. With respect to this clonotype: The antigen remains unidentified.

Trimming stripped 6 bases from V and 0 bases from J, with 14 bases between. The CDR3 length is 15 residues. The sample comprised blood. The TCR originated in a man between 18 and 29 years old in good health. This chain joins TRBV12-3 or TRBV12-4 and TRBJ1-1; D is ambiguous. In nucleotides, the CDR3 is TGTGCCAGCAGCCAACCTGCAGGCCTGAACACTGAAGCTTTCTTT. This translates into CASSQPAGLNTEAFF.